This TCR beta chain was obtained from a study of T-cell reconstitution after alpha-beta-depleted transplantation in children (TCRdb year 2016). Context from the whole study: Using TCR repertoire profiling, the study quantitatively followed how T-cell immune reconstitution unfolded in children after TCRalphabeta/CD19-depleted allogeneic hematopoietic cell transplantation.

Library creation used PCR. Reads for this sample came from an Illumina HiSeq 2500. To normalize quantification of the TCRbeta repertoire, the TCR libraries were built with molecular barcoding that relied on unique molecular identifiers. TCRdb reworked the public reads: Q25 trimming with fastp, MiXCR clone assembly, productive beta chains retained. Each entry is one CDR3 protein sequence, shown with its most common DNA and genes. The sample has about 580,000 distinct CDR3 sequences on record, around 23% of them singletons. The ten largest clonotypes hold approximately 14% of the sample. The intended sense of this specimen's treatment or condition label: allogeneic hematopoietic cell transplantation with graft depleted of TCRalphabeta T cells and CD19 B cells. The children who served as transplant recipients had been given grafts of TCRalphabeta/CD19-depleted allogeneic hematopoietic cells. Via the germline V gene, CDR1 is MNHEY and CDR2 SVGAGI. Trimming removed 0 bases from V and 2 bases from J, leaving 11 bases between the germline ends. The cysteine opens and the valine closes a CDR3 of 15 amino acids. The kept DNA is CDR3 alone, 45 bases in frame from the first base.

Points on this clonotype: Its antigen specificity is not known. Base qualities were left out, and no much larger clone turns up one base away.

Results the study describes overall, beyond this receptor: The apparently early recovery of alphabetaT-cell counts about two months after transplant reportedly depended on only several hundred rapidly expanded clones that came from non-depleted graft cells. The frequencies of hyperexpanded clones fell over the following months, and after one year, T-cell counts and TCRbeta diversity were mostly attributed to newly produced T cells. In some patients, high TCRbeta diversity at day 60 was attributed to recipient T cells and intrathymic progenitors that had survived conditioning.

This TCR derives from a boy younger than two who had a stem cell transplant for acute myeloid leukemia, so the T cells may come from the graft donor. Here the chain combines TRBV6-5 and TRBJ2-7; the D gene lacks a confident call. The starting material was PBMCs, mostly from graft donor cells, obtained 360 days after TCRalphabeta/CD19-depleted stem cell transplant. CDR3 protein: CASSYSSGPAYEQYV. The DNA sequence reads TGTGCCAGCAGTTACTCGTCGGGCCCCGCCTACGAGCAGTACGTC.